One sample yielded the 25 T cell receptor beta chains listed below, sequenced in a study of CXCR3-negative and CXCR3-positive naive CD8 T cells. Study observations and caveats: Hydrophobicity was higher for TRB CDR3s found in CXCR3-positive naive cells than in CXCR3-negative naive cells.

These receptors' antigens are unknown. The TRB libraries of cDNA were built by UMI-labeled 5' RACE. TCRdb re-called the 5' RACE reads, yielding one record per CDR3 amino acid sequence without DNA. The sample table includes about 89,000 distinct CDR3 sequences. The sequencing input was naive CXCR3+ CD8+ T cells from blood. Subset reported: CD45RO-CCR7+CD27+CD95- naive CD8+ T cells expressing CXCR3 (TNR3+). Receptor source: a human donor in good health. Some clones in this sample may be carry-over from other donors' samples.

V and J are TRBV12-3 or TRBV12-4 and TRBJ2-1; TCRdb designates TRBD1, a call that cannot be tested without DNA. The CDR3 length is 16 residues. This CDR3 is CASSFSGRGSYNEQFF.

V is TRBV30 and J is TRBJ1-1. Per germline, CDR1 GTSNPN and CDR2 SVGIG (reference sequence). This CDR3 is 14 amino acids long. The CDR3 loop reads CAWSLGIANTEAFF.

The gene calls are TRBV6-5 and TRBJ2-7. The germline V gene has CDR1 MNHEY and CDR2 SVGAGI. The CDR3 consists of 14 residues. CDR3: CASRLTVPSYEQYF.

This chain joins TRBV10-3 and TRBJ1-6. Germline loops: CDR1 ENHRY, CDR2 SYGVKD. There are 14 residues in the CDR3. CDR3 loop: CAISESEENSPLHF.

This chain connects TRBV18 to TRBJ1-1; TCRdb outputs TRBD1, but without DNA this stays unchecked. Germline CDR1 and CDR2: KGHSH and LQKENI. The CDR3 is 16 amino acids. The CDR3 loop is CASSPEGTGGDTEAFF.

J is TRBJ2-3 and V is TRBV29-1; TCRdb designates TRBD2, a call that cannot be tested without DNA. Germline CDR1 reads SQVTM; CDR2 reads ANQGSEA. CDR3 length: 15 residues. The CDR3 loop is CSVDSSGARTDTQYF.

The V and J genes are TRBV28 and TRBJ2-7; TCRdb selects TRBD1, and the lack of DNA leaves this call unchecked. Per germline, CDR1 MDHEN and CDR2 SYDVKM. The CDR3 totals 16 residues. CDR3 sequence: CASSLYGDEASYEQYF.

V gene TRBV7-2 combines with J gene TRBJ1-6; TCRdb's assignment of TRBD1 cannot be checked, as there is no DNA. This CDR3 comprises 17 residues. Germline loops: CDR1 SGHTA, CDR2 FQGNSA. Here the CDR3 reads CASSLGDRGPWDSPLHF.

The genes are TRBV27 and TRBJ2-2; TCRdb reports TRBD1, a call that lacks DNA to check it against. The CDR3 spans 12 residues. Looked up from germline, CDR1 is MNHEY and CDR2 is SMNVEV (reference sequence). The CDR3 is CATSREAGGLFF.

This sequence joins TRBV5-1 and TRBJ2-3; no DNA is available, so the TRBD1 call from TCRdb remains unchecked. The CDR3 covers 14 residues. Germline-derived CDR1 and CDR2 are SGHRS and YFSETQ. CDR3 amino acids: CASSPAGGTDTQYF.

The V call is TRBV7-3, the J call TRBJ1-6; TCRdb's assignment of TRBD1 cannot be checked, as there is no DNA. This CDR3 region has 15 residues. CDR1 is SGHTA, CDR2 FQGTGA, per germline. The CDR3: CASSLGAALNSPLHF.

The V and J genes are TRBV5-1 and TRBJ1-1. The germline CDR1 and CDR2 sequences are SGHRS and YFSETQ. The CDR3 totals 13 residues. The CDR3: CASSLAENTEAFF. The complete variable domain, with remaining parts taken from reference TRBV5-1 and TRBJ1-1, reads KAGVTQTPRYLIKTRGQQVTLSCSPISGHRSVSWYQQTPGQGLQFLFEYFSETQRNKGNFPGRFSGRQFSNSRSEMNVSTLELGDSALYLCASSLAENTEAFFGQGTRLTVV.

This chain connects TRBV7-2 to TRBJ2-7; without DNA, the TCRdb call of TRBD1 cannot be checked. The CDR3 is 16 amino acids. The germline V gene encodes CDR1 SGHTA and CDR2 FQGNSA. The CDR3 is CASSGVGQGVAYEQYF. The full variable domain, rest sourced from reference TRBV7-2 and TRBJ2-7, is GAGVSQSPSNKVTEKGKDVELRCDPISGHTALYWYRQSLGQGLEFLIYFQGNSAPDKSGLPSDRFSAERTGGSVSTLTIQRTQQEDSAVYLCASSGVGQGVAYEQYFGPGTRLTVT.

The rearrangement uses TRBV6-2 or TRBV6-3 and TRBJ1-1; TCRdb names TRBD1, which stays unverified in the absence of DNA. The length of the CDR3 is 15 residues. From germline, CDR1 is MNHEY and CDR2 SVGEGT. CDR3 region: CASSYESGWGPEAFF.

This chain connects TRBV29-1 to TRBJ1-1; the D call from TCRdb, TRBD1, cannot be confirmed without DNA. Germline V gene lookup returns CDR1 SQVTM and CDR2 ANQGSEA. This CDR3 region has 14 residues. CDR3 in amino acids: CSVEPETGNAEAFF.

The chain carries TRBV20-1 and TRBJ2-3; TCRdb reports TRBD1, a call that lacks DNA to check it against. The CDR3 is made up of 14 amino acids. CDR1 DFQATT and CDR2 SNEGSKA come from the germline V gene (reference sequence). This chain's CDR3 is CSARPILGADTHYF.

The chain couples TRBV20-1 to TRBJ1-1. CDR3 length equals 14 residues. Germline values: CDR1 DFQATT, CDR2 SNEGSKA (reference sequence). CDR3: CSASISQGNFEAFF.

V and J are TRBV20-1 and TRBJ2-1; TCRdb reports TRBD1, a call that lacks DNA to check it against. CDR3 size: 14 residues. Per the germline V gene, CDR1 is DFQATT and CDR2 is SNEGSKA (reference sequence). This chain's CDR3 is CSARAGDSYNEQFF.

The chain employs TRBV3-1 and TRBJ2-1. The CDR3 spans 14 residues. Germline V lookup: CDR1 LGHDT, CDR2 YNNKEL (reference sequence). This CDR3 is CASSTRDSYNEQFF.

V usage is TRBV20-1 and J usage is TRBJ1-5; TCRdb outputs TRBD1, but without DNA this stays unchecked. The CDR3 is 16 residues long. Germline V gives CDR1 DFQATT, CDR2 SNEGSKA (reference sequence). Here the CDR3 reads CSARVWGQGENQPQHF.

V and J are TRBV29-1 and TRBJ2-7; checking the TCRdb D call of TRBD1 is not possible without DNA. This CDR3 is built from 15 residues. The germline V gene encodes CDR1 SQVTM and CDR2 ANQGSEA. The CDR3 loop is CSVAGTGALNYEQYF.

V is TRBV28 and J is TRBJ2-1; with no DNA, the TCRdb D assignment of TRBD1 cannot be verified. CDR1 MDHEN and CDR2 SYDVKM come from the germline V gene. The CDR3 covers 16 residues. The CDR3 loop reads CASSFLTEDSYNEQFF.

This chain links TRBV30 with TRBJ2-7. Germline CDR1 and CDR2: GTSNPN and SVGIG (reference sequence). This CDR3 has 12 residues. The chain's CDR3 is CAWSVATYEQYF.

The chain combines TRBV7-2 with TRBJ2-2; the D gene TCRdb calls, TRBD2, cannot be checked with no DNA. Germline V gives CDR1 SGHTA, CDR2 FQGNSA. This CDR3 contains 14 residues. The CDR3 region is CASSGGWNTGELFF.

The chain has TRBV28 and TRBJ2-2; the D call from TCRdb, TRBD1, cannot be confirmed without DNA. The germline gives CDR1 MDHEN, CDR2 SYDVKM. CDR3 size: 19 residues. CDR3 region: CASSSLWSTRQVLAGELFF.